This TCR beta chain was obtained from a study of Graves' ophthalmopathy and Graves' hyperthyroidism. Whole-study findings and limits: Its predictions of ophthalmopathy progression gave the model approximately 65% sensitivity and 72% to 75% specificity. Detected in blood as well were most expanded thyroid clonotypes with frequency above 0.001.

This clonotype was found a few times. Its antigen remains unidentified. V lost 5 bases to trimming and J lost 10 bases, with 9 bases between them. The V gene's germline CDR1 is MGHDK and CDR2 SYGVNS. The CDR3 consists of 12 residues. Amplification of the TCR beta CDR3 regions used RNA transcripts (as template). The first-round RT-PCR employed HTBI primers together with the Qiagen OneStep RT-PCR kit. A multiplex PCR was then performed as the second round. From the multiplex PCR reads, TCRdb called clonotypes with MiXCR, one entry per CDR3 protein. The sample has 740,000 or so distinct CDR3 sequences, approximately 40% seen once; the top ten hold 44%. Each donor who had ophthalmopathy showed moderate-to-severe activity, a CAS of ≥3, a NOSPECS of ≥4, and a duration under 3 months. Clinical symptoms, serum thyroxine, TRAb, thyroid ultrasound and orbital computed tomography were relied on for diagnosis.

The chain carries TRBV25-1 and TRBJ1-6; unclear D gene. Sequencing input: peripheral blood. The receptor was isolated from an adult man with Graves' ophthalmopathy. The CDR3 DNA reads as TGTGCCAGCAGTAGGGTTGGGTCACCCCTCCACTTT. Translation: CASSRVGSPLHF. Full variable domain (rest looked up from reference TRBV25-1 and TRBJ1-6): EADIYQTPRYLVIGTGKKITLECSQTMGHDKMYWYQQDPGMELHLIHYSYGVNSTEKGDLSSESTVSRIRTEHFPLTLESARPSHTSQYLCASSRVGSPLHFGNGTRLTVT.